This entry describes one T cell receptor beta chain. This record comes from a study of identifying expanded T cells in peripheral blood. V dropped 3 bases and J dropped 1 base, with 21 bases sitting between them. CDR1 is SGHRS and CDR2 is YFSETQ in the germline V gene. This CDR3 contains 18 residues. Generated by immunoSEQ multiplex PCR, the TCRdb table keeps only in-frame clones and is missing some. This table has approximately 94,000 clones, around 90% appearing once. The chain joins TRBV5-1 to TRBJ2-3; TRBD2 might be the D (5 bases). Sequenced: blood. The TCR was taken from a person aged 18 to 69 in good health. The CDR3 nucleotides read TGCGCCAGCAGCTCCGGAGGAAACAGTAACCCCCGCACAGATACGCAGTATTTT. This gives the protein CASSSGGNSNPRTDTQYF.